This T cell receptor (beta chain) stems from a study of CD8+CD57+ T cells in acquired aplastic anemia. The wider study: The study obtained an average of around 2.9 ug of DNA from sorted CD4+ and CD8+ cells.

Profiling of TCR beta VDJ combinations and CDR3 sequences used genomic DNA as template. TCRdb recomputed calls from the reads with MiXCR, one row per CDR3 protein. Of some 190,000 distinct CDR3 sequences in the sample, approximately 49% were seen once. The V gene's germline CDR1 is SGHAT and CDR2 FQDESV (reference sequence). CDR3 length equals 15 residues. V shed 5 bases, J shed 4 bases, and the junction held 10 bases outside the gene matches. Material: sorted CD4+, CD8+, or CD8+CD57+ T cells (not recorded which) from PBMCs. The chain recombines TRBV11-1 with TRBJ2-5; the match to TRBD1 covers 7 bases. The receptor's source is a human donor in good health. The CDR3 DNA follows: TGTGCCAGCAGCCCACGAGACAGGGTAGGAGAGACCCAGTACTTC. Encoded protein: CASSPRDRVGETQYF.